The next 14 T cell receptor beta chains were all read from a single sample in a study of blood T cell repertoires in COVID-19. Here immunoSEQ multiplex PCR was the method, and the copy in TCRdb shows in-frame clones only, minus some. The profile shows roughly 64,000 clones, roughly 88% of them singletons. The sample comprised peripheral blood. The source is a woman aged 60-70 years with acute or convalescent COVID-19.

The V gene is TRBV5-1, the J gene TRBJ1-2, with 8 bases that match TRBD1. Germline CDR1 reads SGHRS; CDR2 reads YFSETQ. This CDR3 contains 14 residues. The trim removed 2 bases at V and 8 bases at J, leaving 8 bases unmatched. The CDR3 sequence: CASSFQGARNGYTF. Here the CDR3 DNA reads TGCGCCAGCAGCTTCCAGGGGGCACGTAACGGCTACACCTTC.

The chain is built from TRBV24-1 and TRBJ2-2; D unclear. V was clipped by 7 bases and J by 2 bases, with 10 bases between them. Germline CDR1 and CDR2: KGHDR and SFDVKD. The length of the CDR3 is 14 residues. CDR3 sequence: CATSETTNTGELFF. The DNA of the CDR3 is TGTGCCACCAGCGAGACAACCAACACCGGGGAGCTGTTTTTT.

The count of this clone is one. The V and J genes are TRBV29-1 and TRBJ2-3, with a weak D call TRBD2 (6 bases). V was cut by 8 bases and J by 0 bases, with 15 bases left in between. Germline V gene sequence: CDR1 SQVTM, CDR2 ANQGSEA. The CDR3 is 14 residues long. CDR3 loop: CSLQPGLSTDTQYF. The CDR3 coding sequence is TGCAGCCTCCAGCCGGGACTGAGCACAGATACGCAGTATTTT.

The genes are TRBV27 and TRBJ2-5; a weak D match, TRBD2 (5 bases). The germline V and J ends were trimmed by 2 bases and 5 bases, with 18 bases remaining between them. This CDR3 is 16 amino acids long. Germline CDR1 and CDR2: MNHEY and SMNVEV (reference sequence). The CDR3: CASSLTNRGRAETQYF. DNA for the CDR3: TGTGCCAGCAGTTTAACTAACCGGGGAAGGGCGGAGACCCAGTACTTC.

This clone came up once. V usage is TRBV3-1 (or the pseudogene TRBV3-2) and J usage is TRBJ1-3, with 9 bases aligning to TRBD1. V shed 2 bases, J shed 3 bases, and the junction held 5 bases outside the gene matches. The CDR3 spans 16 residues. Germline assignment: CDR1 LGHDT and CDR2 YNNKEL (reference sequence). CDR3 in amino acids: CASSQTGGTGGNTIYF. In DNA form, the CDR3 reads TGTGCCAGCAGCCAAACAGGGGGCACGGGTGGAAACACCATATATTTT.

This chain joins TRBV5-1 and TRBJ2-7, with 9 bases matching TRBD1. Trimming removed 6 bases from V and 3 bases from J; junction bases left unmatched: 10. This CDR3 comprises 15 residues. Germline V lookup: CDR1 SGHRS, CDR2 YFSETQ. This CDR3 reads CASKSKVGQGYEQYF. For the CDR3, the DNA is TGCGCCAGCAAGAGTAAAGTGGGACAGGGCTACGAGCAGTACTTC.

V gene TRBV6-5 combines with J gene TRBJ2-2; 8 bases align to TRBD2. Germline loops: CDR1 MNHEY, CDR2 SVGAGI. Trimming cost V 2 bases and J 8 bases; bases outside gene matches: 7. The CDR3 sequence is 15 residues long. The CDR3 reads CASSYRRGVSGELFF. CDR3 nucleotide sequence: TGTGCCAGCAGTTACAGGCGGGGGGTGTCAGGGGAGCTGTTTTTT.

The J gene is TRBJ2-1, the V gene TRBV3-1 (or the pseudogene TRBV3-2), with unresolved D. Between the trimmed V and J ends, which lost 3 bases and 10 bases, there was a span of 10 bases. The V gene's germline CDR1 is LGHDT and CDR2 YNNKEL (reference sequence). CDR3 length: 12 residues. The CDR3 sequence is CASSQFAREQFF. CDR3 sequence (DNA): TGTGCCAGCAGCCAGTTTGCTAGGGAGCAGTTCTTC.

The chain uses TRBV9 and TRBJ2-3; 14 bases are a match to TRBD2. J lost 1 base, V lost 0 bases, and 4 bases had no gene match. This CDR3 contains 18 residues. CDR1 SGDLS and CDR2 YYNGEE come from the germline V gene. CDR3 DNA sequence: TGTGCCAGCAGCGTAGTGACTAGCGGGGGGGCTGGCACAGATACGCAGTATTTT. Amino acids: CASSVVTSGGAGTDTQYF.

J is TRBJ2-7 and V is TRBV7-9, with 11 bases that match TRBD1. V was clipped by 5 bases and J by 11 bases; unmatched bases: 5. CDR1 and CDR2 (germline): SEHNR, FQNEAQ (reference sequence). The CDR3 loop spans 12 amino acids. Written as DNA, the CDR3 is TGTGCCAGCAGCCCACGGACAGGGGGCAAGTACTTC. Translating gives CASSPRTGGKYF.

In DNA form, the CDR3 reads TGTGCCAGCTCCCTGGACAGGGATCGGACTAATGAAAAACTGTTTTTT. This sequence encodes CASSLDRDRTNEKLFF. The rearrangement joins TRBV18 to TRBJ1-4, with 8 nucleotides matching TRBD1. Unmatched junction bases numbered 8, after V lost 6 bases and J lost 2 bases. The CDR3 extends over 16 amino acids. From germline, CDR1 is KGHSH and CDR2 LQKENI.

The chain links TRBV2 to TRBJ2-7, with 12 bases fitting TRBD1. CDR3 length equals 14 residues. From germline, CDR1 is SNHLY and CDR2 FYNNEI. J was trimmed by 6 bases and V by 5 bases; bases with no gene match: 5. The CDR3 region has the DNA TGTGCCAGCAGTCGGGACAGGGGGCGAAGCGAGCAGTACTTC. It encodes CASSRDRGRSEQYF.

V gene TRBV19 combines with J gene TRBJ1-2, with D unresolved. V lost 5 bases and J lost 1, with 11 bases in between. The CDR3 is 14 residues long. In germline, CDR1 is LNHDA, CDR2 SQIVND (reference sequence). The CDR3 is CASSSLGLNYGYTF. The CDR3 DNA reads as TGTGCCAGTAGTTCGCTCGGACTTAACTATGGCTACACCTTC.

This chain joins TRBV10-2 and TRBJ2-7; D is perhaps TRBD2 (5 bases). The CDR3 length is 15 residues. Between the trimmed V and J ends, which lost 2 bases and 3 bases, there was a span of 14 bases. The V gene's germline CDR1 is WSHSY and CDR2 SAAADI. CDR3 nucleotides: TGCGCCAGCAGTGAGCCGGACCTAGCACACTACGAGCAGTACTTC. Its translation: CASSEPDLAHYEQYF.